This T cell receptor beta chain was profiled in a study of T cell repertoires in cytomegalovirus infection. Across the whole study: From public TCR beta signatures came an indication of both CMV infection and matching HLA type.

Germline CDR1 reads MGHRA; CDR2 reads YSYEKL. There are 15 residues in the CDR3. Deletions cut 0 bases from V and 2 bases from J, with 10 bases between. Findings and limits, study-wide: Adding up the frequency of public TCR beta families identified people who carried CMV plus the relevant HLA. HLA-C-restricted TCR beta clonotypes specific for CMV led the ex vivo response.

TCRdb re-called the reads through MiXCR, storing one row per CDR3 protein. The data show about 250,000 distinct CDR3 sequences, under 8.5% seen once. This clonotype showed up many times. Its antigen remains unknown. The sequenced sample consisted of PBMCs. This sequence joins TRBV4-1 and TRBJ1-2, with a weak D call TRBD1 (5 bases). This receptor was identified in a human donor in good health (CMV status not recorded). Some clones in this sample may be carry-over from other donors' samples. The CDR3 DNA is TGCGCCAGCAGCCAAGACGCGACAGTCAACTATGGCTACACCTTC. It yields the protein CASSQDATVNYGYTF.